This entry describes one TCR beta chain. Original handling: Reference gene primer amplification yielded estimated nucleated cell counts. Sequenced by immunoSEQ multiplex PCR; TCRdb stores in-frame clones only, minus some. V, J and clone size were drawn from that table, and D and trimming were deduced from the DNA. This table has under 85,000 clones, around 85% appearing once. The sample comes from a study of blood T cell repertoires in COVID-19. The overall study: Samples representing acute and convalescent COVID-19 were sourced from the United States, Italy and Spain. In each case, the material was cDNA or gDNA derived from T cells, B-cell-depleted T cells, or PBMCs.

With 0 bases removed from V and 4 bases from J, the gap between germline ends came to 13 bases. Germline CDR1 and CDR2: SGHRS and YFSETQ. This CDR3 has 15 amino acids. The sample taken for sequencing was peripheral blood. The sequence came from a man older than 75 with acute or convalescent COVID-19. The V call is TRBV5-1, the J call TRBJ1-2, with a possible D match to TRBD1 (6 bases). The DNA for the CDR3 is TGCGCCAGCAGCTTGGTCGGGACAAATATCTATGGCTACACCTTC. The encoded protein is CASSLVGTNIYGYTF.